What follows are 4 T cell receptor beta chains derived from one specimen sequenced in a study of OX40 agonist ivuxolimab in advanced cancers. Sequenced by immunoSEQ multiplex PCR; TCRdb stores in-frame clones only, minus some. The sample contains around 90,000 clones, approximately 90% of which appear only once. The sequenced sample was CD4+ or CD8+ T cells sorted from blood, obtained in a trial of the OX40 agonist ivuxolimab. The receptors were gathered from an adult with an advanced solid tumor such as melanoma, head and neck, liver or kidney cancer.

V usage is TRBV4-2 and J usage is TRBJ2-7, with TRBD2 identical over 9 bases. The CDR3 is made up of 16 amino acids. V trimming: 0 bases; J trimming: 6 bases; junction bases outside the gene matches: 9. CDR1 LGHNA and CDR2 YNFKEQ come from the germline V gene. DNA of the CDR3: TGTGCCAGCAGCCAAGATTGGGCGGGAGGGTCTGTCGAGCAGTACTTC. It specifies CASSQDWAGGSVEQYF.

This sequence joins TRBV30 and TRBJ1-2, with TRBD1 as a possible D gene (6 bases). V gave up 3 bases and J gave up 0 bases, with 17 bases separating them. The germline V gene encodes CDR1 GTSNPN and CDR2 SVGIG (reference sequence). The CDR3 length is 16 residues. CDR3 nucleotide sequence: TGTGCCTGGAGACTGACAGGAGGAAGAGCTAACTATGGCTACACCTTC. Protein sequence: CAWRLTGGRANYGYTF.

The rearrangement links TRBV28 to TRBJ1-5; tentatively, D is TRBD1 (6 bases). Germline V gene data show CDR1 as MDHEN and CDR2 as SYDVKM. CDR3 length equals 15 residues. Trimming removed 5 bases at V and 4 bases at J, with 15 bases between. CDR3 amino acids: CASSTDRRGNQPQHF. CDR3 coding DNA: TGTGCCAGCAGTACCGACAGGAGGGGGAATCAGCCCCAGCATTTT.

This chain connects TRBV29-1 to TRBJ2-3, with a possible D match to TRBD2 (6 bases). CDR3 length: 15 amino acids. V was pared by 7 bases and J by 2 bases, with 19 bases between. Per germline, CDR1 SQVTM and CDR2 ANQGSEA. As DNA, the CDR3 is TGCAGCGGCGCTCCGGGACTCCCCTCCACAGATACGCAGTATTTT. Amino acid sequence: CSGAPGLPSTDTQYF.